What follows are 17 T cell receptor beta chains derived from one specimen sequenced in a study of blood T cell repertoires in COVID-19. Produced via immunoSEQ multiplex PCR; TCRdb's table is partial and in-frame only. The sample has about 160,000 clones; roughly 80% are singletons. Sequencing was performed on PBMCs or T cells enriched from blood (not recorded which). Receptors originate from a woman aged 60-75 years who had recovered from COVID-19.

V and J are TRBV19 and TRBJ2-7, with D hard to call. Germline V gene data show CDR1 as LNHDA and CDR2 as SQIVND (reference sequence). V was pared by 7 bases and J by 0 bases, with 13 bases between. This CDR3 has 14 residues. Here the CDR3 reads CASKFQVSSYEQYF. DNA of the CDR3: TGTGCCAGTAAGTTTCAGGTGAGCTCCTACGAGCAGTACTTC.

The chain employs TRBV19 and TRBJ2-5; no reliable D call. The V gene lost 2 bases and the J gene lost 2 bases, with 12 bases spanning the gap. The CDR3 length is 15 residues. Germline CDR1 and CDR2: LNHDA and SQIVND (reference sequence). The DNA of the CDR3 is TGTGCCAGTAGTATACTCGAGGATGCTCAAGAGACCCAGTACTTC. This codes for CASSILEDAQETQYF.

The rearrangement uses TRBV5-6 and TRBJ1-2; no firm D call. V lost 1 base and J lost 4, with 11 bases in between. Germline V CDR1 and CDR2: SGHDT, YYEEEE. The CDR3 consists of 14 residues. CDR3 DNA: TGTGCCAGCAGCTTGAGCCGGGTGGTCTATGGCTACACCTTC. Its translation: CASSLSRVVYGYTF. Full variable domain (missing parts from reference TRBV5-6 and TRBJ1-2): DAGVTQSPTHLIKTRGQQVTLRCSPKSGHDTVSWYQQALGQGPQFIFQYYEEEERQRGNFPDRFSGHQFPNYSSELNVNALLLGDSALYLCASSLSRVVYGYTFGSGTRLTVV.

The CDR3 loop reads CASSHGRGSYEQYF. CDR3 nucleotide sequence: TGTGCCAGCAGCCATGGCAGGGGCTCCTACGAGCAGTACTTC. The rearrangement uses TRBV5-8 and TRBJ2-7; a weak D match, TRBD1 (6 bases). The CDR3 consists of 14 residues. Trimming pared 4 bases from V and 0 bases from J, leaving 11 bases between. The germline CDR1 and CDR2 sequences are SGHTS and YDEGEE.

As DNA, the CDR3 is TGTGCCTGGAGCCGACAGGTACGAACTGAAGCTTTCTTT. As protein: CAWSRQVRTEAFF. V is TRBV30 and J is TRBJ1-1; perhaps TRBD1 as D (6 bases). Germline CDR1 and CDR2: GTSNPN and SVGIG (reference sequence). V was pared by 3 bases and J by 5 bases, with 13 bases between. The CDR3 has 13 residues.

The CDR3 loop reads CASSASWGETQYF. CDR3 coding DNA: TGCGCCAGCAGTGCTAGCTGGGGAGAGACCCAGTACTTC. The chain combines TRBV10-1 with TRBJ2-5, with D possibly TRBD2 on 5 matching bases. Germline CDR1 reads WNHNN; CDR2 reads SYGVQD (reference sequence). V lost 4 bases and J lost 4, with 10 bases in between. CDR3 size: 13 residues.

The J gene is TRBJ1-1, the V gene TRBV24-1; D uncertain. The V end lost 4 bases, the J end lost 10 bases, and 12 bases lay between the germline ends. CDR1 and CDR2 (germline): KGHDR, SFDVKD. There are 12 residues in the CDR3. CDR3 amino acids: CATSEGGLVAFF. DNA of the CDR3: TGTGCCACCAGTGAGGGAGGGCTGGTAGCTTTCTTT.

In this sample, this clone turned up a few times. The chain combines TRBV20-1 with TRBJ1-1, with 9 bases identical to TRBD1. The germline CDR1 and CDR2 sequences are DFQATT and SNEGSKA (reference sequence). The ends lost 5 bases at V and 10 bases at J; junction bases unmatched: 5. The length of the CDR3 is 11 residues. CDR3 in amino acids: CSADRGGLAFF. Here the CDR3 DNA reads TGCAGTGCTGACAGGGGGGGGTTAGCTTTCTTT.

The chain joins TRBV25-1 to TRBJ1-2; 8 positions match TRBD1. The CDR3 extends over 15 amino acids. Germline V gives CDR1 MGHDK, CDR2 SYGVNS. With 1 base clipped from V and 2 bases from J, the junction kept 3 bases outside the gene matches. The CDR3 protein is CASSESWTGNYGYTF. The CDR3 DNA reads TGTGCCAGCAGTGAATCCTGGACAGGGAACTATGGCTACACCTTC.

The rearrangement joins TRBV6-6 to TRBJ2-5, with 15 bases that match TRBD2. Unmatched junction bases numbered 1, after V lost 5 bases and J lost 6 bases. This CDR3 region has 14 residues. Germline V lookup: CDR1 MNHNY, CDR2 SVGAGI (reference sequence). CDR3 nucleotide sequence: TGTGCCAGCAGTGGACTAGCGGGGGGGCAGACCCAGTACTTC. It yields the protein CASSGLAGGQTQYF.

CDR3 protein: CASSFLAGGTETQYF. CDR3 nucleotide sequence: TGTGCCAGCAGCTTCTTAGCGGGGGGGACAGAGACCCAGTACTTC. The rearrangement links TRBV11-2 to TRBJ2-5; 11 bases agree with TRBD2. CDR3 size: 15 residues. The germline V gene encodes CDR1 SGHAT and CDR2 FQNNGV. The V gene end was trimmed by 3 bases and the J gene end by 4 bases; junction bases not matched to a gene: 4. Complete variable domain (other parts from reference TRBV11-2 and TRBJ2-5): EAGVAQSPRYKIIEKRQSVAFWCNPISGHATLYWYQQILGQGPKLLIQFQNNGVVDDSQLPKDRFSAERLKGVDSTLKIQPAKLEDSAVYLCASSFLAGGTETQYFGPGTRLLVL.

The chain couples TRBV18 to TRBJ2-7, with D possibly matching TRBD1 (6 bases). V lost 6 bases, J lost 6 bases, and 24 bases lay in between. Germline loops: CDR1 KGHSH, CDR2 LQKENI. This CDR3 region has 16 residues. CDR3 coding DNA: TGTGCCAGCTCGCCAGAAATGTGGCAGGGGTTTACCGAGCAGTACTTC. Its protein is CASSPEMWQGFTEQYF.

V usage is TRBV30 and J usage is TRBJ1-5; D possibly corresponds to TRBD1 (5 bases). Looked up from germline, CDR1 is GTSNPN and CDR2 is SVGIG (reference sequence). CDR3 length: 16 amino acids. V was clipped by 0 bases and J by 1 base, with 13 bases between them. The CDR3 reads CAWSVQDRRSNQPQHF. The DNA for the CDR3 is TGTGCCTGGAGTGTACAGGACCGCCGAAGCAATCAGCCCCAGCATTTT. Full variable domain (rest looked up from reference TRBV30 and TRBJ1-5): SQTIHQWPATLVQPVGSPLSLECTVEGTSNPNLYWYRQAAGRGLQLLFYSVGIGQISSEVPQNLSASRPQDRQFILSSKKLLLSDSGFYLCAWSVQDRRSNQPQHFGDGTRLSIL.

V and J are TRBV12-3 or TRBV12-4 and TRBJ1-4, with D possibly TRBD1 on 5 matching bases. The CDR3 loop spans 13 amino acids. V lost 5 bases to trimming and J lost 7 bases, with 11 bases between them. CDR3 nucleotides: TGTGCCAGCAGTATGAGACAGCTTGAAAAACTGTTTTTT. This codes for CASSMRQLEKLFF.

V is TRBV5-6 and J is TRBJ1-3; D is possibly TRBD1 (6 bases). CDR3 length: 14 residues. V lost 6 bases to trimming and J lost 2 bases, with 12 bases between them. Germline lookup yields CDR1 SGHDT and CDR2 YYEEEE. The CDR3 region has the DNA TGTGCCAGCAAACGCACAGGGACTGGAAACACCATATATTTT. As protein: CASKRTGTGNTIYF.

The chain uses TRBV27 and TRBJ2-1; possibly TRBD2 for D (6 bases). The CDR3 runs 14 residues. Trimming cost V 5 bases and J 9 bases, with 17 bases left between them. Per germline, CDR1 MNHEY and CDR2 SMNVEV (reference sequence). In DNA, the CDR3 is TGTGCCAGCAGTCTCCGGGTCGACGGGAGTGAGCAGTTCTTC. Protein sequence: CASSLRVDGSEQFF.

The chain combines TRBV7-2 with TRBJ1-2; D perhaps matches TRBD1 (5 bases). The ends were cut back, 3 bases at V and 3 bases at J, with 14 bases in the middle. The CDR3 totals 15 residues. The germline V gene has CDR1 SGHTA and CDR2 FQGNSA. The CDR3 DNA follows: TGTGCCAGCAGCTTTCTCACTGGGGGGGACTATGGCTACACCTTC. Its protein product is CASSFLTGGDYGYTF.